This T cell receptor (beta chain) emerged from a study of OX40 agonist ivuxolimab in advanced cancers. As for this clone: Its specificity is not known.

Findings and limits, study-wide: With doses of 0.1 to 3.0 mg/kg, CD4+ and CD8+ blood T cells had undergone clonal expansion by week 6.

V was clipped by 5 bases and J by 0 bases, with 8 bases between them. Looked up from germline, CDR1 is MNHEY and CDR2 is SMNVEV (reference sequence). The CDR3 extends over 14 amino acids. Here immunoSEQ multiplex PCR was the method, and the copy in TCRdb shows in-frame clones only, minus some. In the table there are roughly 61,000 clones, 70% to 90% of which are singletons. The input for sequencing was CD4+ or CD8+ T cells sorted from blood, taken in a trial of the OX40 agonist ivuxolimab. The receptor comes from an adult with an advanced solid tumor such as melanoma, head and neck, liver or kidney cancer. The chain employs TRBV27 and TRBJ2-1; TRBD2 is a possible D gene (7 bases). The CDR3 nucleotides are TGTGCCAGCAGTAGGGGGGGCTCCTACAATGAGCAGTTCTTC. Translated, it gives CASSRGGSYNEQFF.